The T cell receptor beta chain described here comes from a study of OX40 agonist ivuxolimab in advanced cancers. Study information: A diagnosis of hepatocellular carcinoma, melanoma, renal cell or head and neck cancer was present in dose-escalation patients.

Study-wide findings and caveats: Normalized expansion of T-cell clones was also low for some nonresponders. Antigen targets of the expanded peripheral T cells went undetermined.

Turning to this clone: Its target is unknown.

On cycle 4 day 1 and cycle 7 day 1, as well as at baseline, blood was sampled. Measured with immunoSEQ multiplex PCR; TCRdb has only the in-frame clones, and not every one. The sample holds approximately 99,000 clones; roughly nine tenths are singletons and the top ten take around 6%. The TCR sequence derives from an adult with an advanced solid tumor such as melanoma, head and neck, liver or kidney cancer. The sequencing used CD4+ or CD8+ T cells sorted from blood, collected in a trial of the OX40 agonist ivuxolimab.

The CDR3 sequence is CASSYDARGYEQYF. The CDR3 DNA reads as TGTGCCAGCAGTTACGATGCCAGGGGTTACGAGCAGTACTTC. The chain carries TRBV6-5 and TRBJ2-7; the D gene is possibly TRBD1 (6 bases). Per the germline V gene, CDR1 is MNHEY and CDR2 is SVGAGI. The CDR3 has 14 amino acids. V shed 2 bases and J shed 4 bases, with 12 bases lying between them.